A selection of T cell receptor beta chains follows, all from one sample in a study of blood T cell repertoires in COVID-19. Here immunoSEQ multiplex PCR was the method, and the copy in TCRdb shows in-frame clones only, minus some. The sample holds roughly 260,000 clones, around 87% seen once. Sequenced sample: peripheral blood. The receptors derive from a woman aged 45-65 years who had recovered from COVID-19. Each CDR3 is given with its conserved first and last residue. A D gene is named only where the DNA matches it firmly. The size field is filled for only some rows; it gives once, few, many or a size class.

clone_size,j_call,d_call,v_call,cdr3_length,cdr3_nt,cdr3_aa
NA,TRBJ2-3,NA,TRBV9,17,TGTGCCAGCAGCGTAGGAACGGCCCCAGGACACACAGATACGCAGTATTTT,CASSVGTAPGHTDTQYF
NA,TRBJ1-1,TRBD1,TRBV7-9,13,TGTGCCAGCAGCTTTGGCGACAGGGTAGATGCTTTCTTT,CASSFGDRVDAFF
NA,TRBJ1-2,TRBD1,TRBV27,14,TGTGCCAGCAGTCCGACAGGGGGGGCTTATGGCTACACCTTC,CASSPTGGAYGYTF
NA,TRBJ1-2,NA,TRBV21-1,16,TGTGCCAGCAGCAAACTCGCGGGTTGCCCCCACCATGGCTACACCTTC,CASSKLAGCPHHGYTF
NA,TRBJ2-7,NA,TRBV6-1,15,TGTGCCAGCAGTGAAGCGAGACAGGCTTCCTACGAGCAGTACTTC,CASSEARQASYEQYF
few,TRBJ2-7,NA,TRBV11-2,13,TGTGCCAGCAGCTTAGCGGGGTTAGTCGGGCAGTACTTC,CASSLAGLVGQYF
NA,TRBJ2-1,NA,TRBV13,15,TGTGCCAGCAGCTACGAAATAAGTGGGGCTAATGAGCAGTTCTTC,CASSYEISGANEQFF
NA,TRBJ1-2,NA,TRBV5-8,16,TGTGCCAGCAGCTTGAGCTTGAGGGAAAGAGGCTATGGCTACACCTTC,CASSLSLRERGYGYTF
NA,TRBJ2-5,TRBD1,TRBV2,13,TGTGCCAGCAGCCGGGACAGGGGGGAGACCCAGTACTTC,CASSRDRGETQYF
NA,TRBJ1-1,NA,TRBV7-6,15,TGTGCCAGCAGCCTGGCGGGGGGAATGAACACTGAAGCTTTCTTT,CASSLAGGMNTEAFF
NA,TRBJ1-1,NA,TRBV7-2,16,TGTGCCAGCAGCTTATCCGGACAGCCCATGAACACTGAAGCTTTCTTT,CASSLSGQPMNTEAFF
NA,TRBJ1-2,NA,TRBV15,16,TGTGCCACCAGCAGAGATCGGTCTCACCTCCTCTATGGCTACACCTTC,CATSRDRSHLLYGYTF
NA,TRBJ2-7,TRBD1,TRBV7-9,15,TGTGCCAGCAGCCCCCCCGACAGGGGAGTACACGAGCAGTACTTC,CASSPPDRGVHEQYF
NA,TRBJ2-7,TRBD2,TRBV28,12,TGTGCCAGCAGCCCGTCCGCCGGGGGGTGGGTTTTC,CASSPSAGGWVF
NA,TRBJ2-7,TRBD2,TRBV7-2,14,TGTGCCAGCAGCCCACGGACTAGCGGGTACGAGCAGTACTTC,CASSPRTSGYEQYF
NA,TRBJ2-7,NA,TRBV1,18,TGCACCAGCAGCCAAGAACCAGCGGGAGGGGTTTCCGCCTACGAGCAGTACTTC,CTSSQEPAGGVSAYEQYF
NA,TRBJ2-3,TRBD1,TRBV6-6,16,TGTGCCAGCAGCCCGGACAGGGGTAGGCGCACAGATACGCAGTATTTT,CASSPDRGRRTDTQYF
NA,TRBJ2-7,NA,TRBV18,14,TGTGCCAGCTCTCGTCAGGACAGTCTTTCCGAGCAGTACTTC,CASSRQDSLSEQYF
NA,TRBJ2-2,TRBD1,TRBV10-2,15,TGCGCCAGCAGTGTCACAGGGGGCGGTAAAGGGGAGCTGTTTTTT,CASSVTGGGKGELFF
once,TRBJ1-1,NA,TRBV2,14,TGTGCCAGCAGTGAAGGGCGGGCCGGCGAGGAAGCTTTCTTT,CASSEGRAGEEAFF
NA,TRBJ2-3,NA,TRBV3-1/TRBV3-2,13,TGTGCCAGCAGCCAAGACTCCCCCCATACGCAGTATTTT,CASSQDSPHTQYF
once,TRBJ2-4,TRBD1,TRBV5-4,15,TGTGCCAGCAGCTTGGGGGGACAGGGCGGAAACATTCAGTACTTC,CASSLGGQGGNIQYF
NA,TRBJ2-7,TRBD1,TRBV29-1,11,TGCAGCGTTCGGACAGGCTACGAGCAGTACTTC,CSVRTGYEQYF
NA,TRBJ2-7,NA,TRBV5-4,14,TGTGCCAGCAGCTACAACGGACAGTTCTACGAGCAGTACTTC,CASSYNGQFYEQYF
NA,TRBJ1-2,TRBD1,TRBV7-2,16,TGTGCCAGCAGCTCCCTTGCCGGGACAGGAAACTATGGCTACACCTTC,CASSSLAGTGNYGYTF
few,TRBJ1-6,NA,TRBV7-2,13,TGTGCCAGCAGCTTGGGACAACGAACACCCCTCCACTTT,CASSLGQRTPLHF
NA,TRBJ1-1,NA,TRBV29-1,14,TGCAGCGTTGTAGGCGCCAGGGGAGACACTGAAGCTTTCTTT,CSVVGARGDTEAFF
NA,TRBJ1-2,NA,TRBV19,15,TGTGCCAGTAGTATAGGTCGGGGAGCTAACTATGGCTACACCTTC,CASSIGRGANYGYTF